These T cell receptor beta chains were read from a single sample in a study of T cell responses to AZD1222 COVID-19 vaccine. The data were produced by immunoSEQ multiplex PCR, yet TCRdb's version contains in-frame clones alone and is incomplete. This sample has about 110,000 clones, with roughly nine tenths found just once. Sequencing used peripheral blood, obtained on day 0 of AZD1222 vaccination. The receptors stem from an adult in good health. Both conserved end residues are part of each CDR3. D genes are given only for firm matches. For some rows the clone size is stated as once, few or many, or as a class when expanded; others skip it.

j_call	clone_size	v_call	d_call	cdr3_nt	cdr3_aa
TRBJ1-2	NA	TRBV18	NA	TGTGCCAGCTCACCACGAAGGGAGTCCTATGGCTACACCTTC	CASSPRRESYGYTF
TRBJ1-2	once	TRBV10-3	NA	TGTGCCATCAGGAACCGAGCAGAAAACTATGGCTACACCTTC	CAIRNRAENYGYTF
TRBJ2-3	NA	TRBV2	TRBD1	TGTGCCAGCAACCGACAGGGGGCAGATACGCAGTATTTT	CASNRQGADTQYF
TRBJ1-6	NA	TRBV30	TRBD1	TGTGCCTGGAGCCAGGGGGCGGCTGTTTCACCCCTCCACTTT	CAWSQGAAVSPLHF
TRBJ2-7	few	TRBV4-1	TRBD2	TGCGCCAGCAGCCTTACTAGCGGGAGCGGGGTCTACGAGCAGTACTTC	CASSLTSGSGVYEQYF
TRBJ1-2	NA	TRBV4-2	TRBD1	TGTGCCAGCAGCCAAGATACAGGGGTGGGGTATGGCTACACCTTC	CASSQDTGVGYGYTF
TRBJ2-7	NA	TRBV10-2	TRBD2	TGCGCCAGCAGTGAGGATATCAAGCGGGAGGGAGTTTACGAGCAGTACTTC	CASSEDIKREGVYEQYF
TRBJ1-1	NA	TRBV30	NA	TGTGCCTGGAGCCCTGGTCTGAACACTGAAGCTTTCTTT	CAWSPGLNTEAFF
TRBJ2-3	NA	TRBV19	NA	TGTGCCAGTAGTCCCAAAGGGAGGGGGCGGGATACGCAGTATTTT	CASSPKGRGRDTQYF
TRBJ1-2	few	TRBV4-1	NA	TGCGCCAGCAGCCAAGGTATCTCGGGGGCCTATGGCTACACCTTC	CASSQGISGAYGYTF
TRBJ1-2	NA	TRBV10-1	NA	TGCGCCAGCAGTGACCAGAGCTATGGCTACACCTTC	CASSDQSYGYTF
TRBJ2-7	NA	TRBV6-5	NA	TGTGCCAGCATCGGGACCTTACCATCCTACGAGCAGTACTTC	CASIGTLPSYEQYF
TRBJ1-6	NA	TRBV2	NA	TGTGCCAGCAGTGCGAGGAGCTCCTATAATTCACCCCTCCACTTT	CASSARSSYNSPLHF
TRBJ1-2	NA	TRBV19	NA	TGTGCCAGTAGTCAACAGGGCTACTATGGCTACACCTTC	CASSQQGYYGYTF
TRBJ1-4	NA	TRBV25-1	NA	TGTGCCAGCAGTGGGCCTGTGACTAATGAAAAACTGTTTTTT	CASSGPVTNEKLFF
TRBJ2-1	NA	TRBV2	TRBD2	TGTGCCAGCAGGTCCCGGGGGGGCCCTTGGAATGAGCAGTTCTTC	CASRSRGGPWNEQFF
TRBJ1-5	NA	TRBV2	TRBD1	TGTGCCAGCAGTAACAGGGGTGTTCAGCCCCAGCATTTT	CASSNRGVQPQHF
TRBJ1-2	NA	TRBV5-1	NA	TGCGCCAGCAGCTTTTTGGGGGTCTCCTATGGCTACACCTTC	CASSFLGVSYGYTF
TRBJ2-3	NA	TRBV5-1	TRBD2	TGCGCCAGCAGCATGAGAGCGGGACTAGGCACAGATACGCAGTATTTT	CASSMRAGLGTDTQYF
TRBJ1-5	NA	TRBV2	NA	TGTGCCAGCAGTGAAGAGGGAACCCTCGGGCAGCCCCAGCATTTT	CASSEEGTLGQPQHF
TRBJ1-6	NA	TRBV7-9	TRBD1	TGTGCCAGCAGCTGGGGACAGCTTAATTCACCCCTCCACTTT	CASSWGQLNSPLHF
TRBJ2-3	NA	TRBV9	NA	TGTGCCAGCAGCGTCGGGGGGCTAGCGGCGGATACGCAGTATTTT	CASSVGGLAADTQYF
TRBJ1-2	once	TRBV6-2/TRBV6-3	NA	TGTGCCAGCAGTTTCAGCGAAAATGGCTACACCTTC	CASSFSENGYTF
TRBJ2-1	NA	TRBV5-1	TRBD2	TGCGCCAGCAGCCAGCCACCGGGACTAGCGGGGGGGCGGAGCTCCTACAATGAGCAGTTCTTC	CASSQPPGLAGGRSSYNEQFF
TRBJ2-1	NA	TRBV20-1	NA	TGCAGTGCAGGGGACAATGAGCAGTTCTTC	CSAGDNEQFF
TRBJ2-5	NA	TRBV5-6	NA	TGTGCCAGCAGCTTGGGAGGGGCCCTGGAGACCCAGTACTTC	CASSLGGALETQYF
TRBJ2-1	NA	TRBV5-1	TRBD2	TGCGCCAGCAGCTTGGTGGTGACTAGCGACTACAATGAGCAGTTCTTC	CASSLVVTSDYNEQFF
TRBJ1-6	NA	TRBV10-3	NA	TGTGCCATCAGTGGACCCGGGGGAATTAATTCACCCCTCCACTTT	CAISGPGGINSPLHF
TRBJ1-3	once	TRBV5-4	NA	TGTGCCAGCAGTTCCAGGGTGTCTGGAAACACCATATATTTT	CASSSRVSGNTIYF
TRBJ1-1	NA	TRBV6-2/TRBV6-3	NA	TGTGCCAGCAGTTACTCGAGAGAAGCTTTCTTT	CASSYSREAFF
TRBJ1-3	few	TRBV7-7	NA	TGTGCTAGCAGCAGGGACCCCGGAAACACCATATATTTT	CASSRDPGNTIYF
TRBJ1-3	once	TRBV7-5	NA	TGTGCCAGAAGCTCCCTGGGGAACACCATATATTTT	CARSSLGNTIYF
TRBJ2-5	NA	TRBV7-8	TRBD2	TGTGCCAGCAGCTTAGGGCTAGCGGGGGTAGGAGTTCAAGAGACCCAGTACTTC	CASSLGLAGVGVQETQYF
TRBJ1-5	once	TRBV6-5	TRBD1	TGTGCCAGCAGGGGGGGACAGGGGGGTCAGCCCCAGCATTTT	CASRGGQGGQPQHF
TRBJ1-1	NA	TRBV29-1	NA	TGCAGCGGTGCCGTGACTCCGAACACTGAAGCTTTCTTT	CSGAVTPNTEAFF
TRBJ1-1	NA	TRBV10-3	NA	TGTGCCACAAACACAGATCTGAACACTGAAGCTTTCTTT	CATNTDLNTEAFF
TRBJ1-2	NA	TRBV20-1	NA	TGCAGTGGGGGCGGAGACTATGGCTACACCTTC	CSGGGDYGYTF
TRBJ2-7	NA	TRBV30	NA	TGTGCCTGGAGTGTTGGCGGGACACACAACGGGCCCGCCTTGGGTGTCGAGCAGTACTTC	CAWSVGGTHNGPALGVEQYF
TRBJ1-2	NA	TRBV27	TRBD1	TGTGCCAGCAGTGGACGGGGACAGGGAGGATATGGCTACACCTTC	CASSGRGQGGYGYTF
TRBJ1-3	NA	TRBV5-1	NA	TGCGCCAGCAGCTTGGGGTCTGGGTTTGGAAACACCATATATTTT	CASSLGSGFGNTIYF
TRBJ1-1	NA	TRBV20-1	NA	TGCAGTGCTAGTCCGTCTCACTCGAACACTGAAGCTTTCTTT	CSASPSHSNTEAFF
TRBJ2-1	NA	TRBV7-6	TRBD1	TGTGCCAGCAGCTTACGACAGGGTAGCTCCTACAATGAGCAGTTCTTC	CASSLRQGSSYNEQFF
TRBJ2-5	NA	TRBV12-3/TRBV12-4	TRBD1	TGTGCCAGCAGCTGGACAGGCCAAGAGACCCAGTACTTC	CASSWTGQETQYF
TRBJ1-1	NA	TRBV5-1	NA	TGCGCCAGCAGCTTGAGAGGGGGGAACACTGAAGCTTTCTTT	CASSLRGGNTEAFF
TRBJ2-5	NA	TRBV11-2	NA	TGTGCCAGCAGCTTCTCAGGGACGGAGACCCAGTACTTC	CASSFSGTETQYF
TRBJ1-1	once	TRBV30	NA	TGTGCCTGGAGTGTAAACAGGGTGAACACTGAAGCTTTCTTT	CAWSVNRVNTEAFF
TRBJ1-4	NA	TRBV7-9	NA	TGTGCCAGCAGCTTAGGACTCAGCCTTAATGAAAAACTGTTTTTT	CASSLGLSLNEKLFF
TRBJ1-2	NA	TRBV3-1/TRBV3-2	TRBD1	TGTGCCAGCAGCCCCCAACTGCCCACTAGCCTCATCCGGGACAGGGGTACCTATGGCTACACCTTC	CASSPQLPTSLIRDRGTYGYTF
TRBJ1-5	NA	TRBV7-2	TRBD1	TGTGCCAGCAGCCCTTTGGGACAGACCCATCAGCCCCAGCATTTT	CASSPLGQTHQPQHF
TRBJ2-1	NA	TRBV7-6	TRBD2	TGTGCCAGCAGCAGACGGACTAGCGGGGGGGGTGAGCAGTTCTTC	CASSRRTSGGGEQFF
TRBJ1-1	once	TRBV5-5	NA	TGTGCCAGCAGCTTGTTAGGGAGCACTGAAGCTTTCTTT	CASSLLGSTEAFF
TRBJ2-7	NA	TRBV18	NA	TGTGCCAGCTCACCAACGAGCCCTGGGGGCTACGAGCAGTACTTC	CASSPTSPGGYEQYF
TRBJ2-7	NA	TRBV6-6	NA	TGTGCCAGCAGTTATGGAGGCGAGCAGTACTTC	CASSYGGEQYF
TRBJ1-5	NA	TRBV30	NA	TGTGCCTGGAGTCCCCAATTGACCCTGCACTTACAGCCCCAGCATTTT	CAWSPQLTLHLQPQHF
TRBJ1-1	NA	TRBV7-9	NA	TGTGCCAGCAGCTTAGCGGCTGGGGGATCTGAATCTGGGGCTTTCTTT	CASSLAAGGSESGAFF
TRBJ2-7	NA	TRBV3-1/TRBV3-2	TRBD1	TGTGCCAGCAGCCAAGGACAGGGGATGAACTTC	CASSQGQGMNF
TRBJ2-2	NA	TRBV7-9	TRBD2	TGTGCCAGCTCCGTCTCGGCGGGAGACACCGGGGAGCTGTTTTTT	CASSVSAGDTGELFF